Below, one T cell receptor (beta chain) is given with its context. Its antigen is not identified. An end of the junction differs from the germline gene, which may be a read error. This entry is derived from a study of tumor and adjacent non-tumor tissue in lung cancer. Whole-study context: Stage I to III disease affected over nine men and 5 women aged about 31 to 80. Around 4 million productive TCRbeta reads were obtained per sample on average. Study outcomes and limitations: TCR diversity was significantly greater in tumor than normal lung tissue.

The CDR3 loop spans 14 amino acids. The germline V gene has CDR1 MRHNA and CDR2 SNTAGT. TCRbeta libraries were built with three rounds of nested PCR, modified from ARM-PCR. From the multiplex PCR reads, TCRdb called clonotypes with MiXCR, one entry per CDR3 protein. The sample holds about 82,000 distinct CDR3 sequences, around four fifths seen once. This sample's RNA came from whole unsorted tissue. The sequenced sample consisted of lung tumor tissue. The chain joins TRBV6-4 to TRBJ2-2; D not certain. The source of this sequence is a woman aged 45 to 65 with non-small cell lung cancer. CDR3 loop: CASGDAENTGELFF. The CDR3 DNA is TGTGCCAGCGGTGATGCTGAGAACACCGGGGAGCTGTTTTTT.